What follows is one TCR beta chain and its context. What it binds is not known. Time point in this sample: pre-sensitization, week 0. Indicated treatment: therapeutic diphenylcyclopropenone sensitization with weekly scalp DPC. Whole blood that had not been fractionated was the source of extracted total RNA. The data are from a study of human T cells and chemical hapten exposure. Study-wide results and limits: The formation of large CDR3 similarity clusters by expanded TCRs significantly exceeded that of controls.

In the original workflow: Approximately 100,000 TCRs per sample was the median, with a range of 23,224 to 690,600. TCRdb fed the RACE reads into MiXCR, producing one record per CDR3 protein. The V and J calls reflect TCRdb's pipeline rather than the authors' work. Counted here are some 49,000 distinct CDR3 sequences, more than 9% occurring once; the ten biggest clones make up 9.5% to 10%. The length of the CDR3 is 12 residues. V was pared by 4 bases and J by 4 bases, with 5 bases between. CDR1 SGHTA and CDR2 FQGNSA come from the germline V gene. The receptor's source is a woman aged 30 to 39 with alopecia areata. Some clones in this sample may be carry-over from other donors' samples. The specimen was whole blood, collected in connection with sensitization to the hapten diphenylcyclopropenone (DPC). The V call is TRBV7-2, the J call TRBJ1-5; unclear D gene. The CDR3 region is CASSSGNQPQHF. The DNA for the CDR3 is TGTGCCAGCAGCTCTGGTAATCAGCCCCAGCATTTT.